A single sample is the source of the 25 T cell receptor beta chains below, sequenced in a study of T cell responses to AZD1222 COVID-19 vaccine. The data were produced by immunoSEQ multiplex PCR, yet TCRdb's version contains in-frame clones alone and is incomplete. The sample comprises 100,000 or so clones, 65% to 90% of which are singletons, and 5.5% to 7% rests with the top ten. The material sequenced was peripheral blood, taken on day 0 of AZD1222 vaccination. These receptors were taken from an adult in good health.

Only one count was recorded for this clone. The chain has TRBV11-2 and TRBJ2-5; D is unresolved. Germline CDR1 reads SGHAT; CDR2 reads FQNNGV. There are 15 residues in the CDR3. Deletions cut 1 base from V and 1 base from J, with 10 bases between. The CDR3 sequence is CASSLAFFIQETQYF. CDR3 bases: TGTGCCAGCAGCTTAGCCTTCTTCATCCAAGAGACCCAGTACTTC.

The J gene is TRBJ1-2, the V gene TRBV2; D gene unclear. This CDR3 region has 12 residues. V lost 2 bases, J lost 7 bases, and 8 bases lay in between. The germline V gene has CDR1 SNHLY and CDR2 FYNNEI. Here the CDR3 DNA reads TGTGCCAGCAGTGAATTAACGCCTGGCTACACCTTC. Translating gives CASSELTPGYTF.

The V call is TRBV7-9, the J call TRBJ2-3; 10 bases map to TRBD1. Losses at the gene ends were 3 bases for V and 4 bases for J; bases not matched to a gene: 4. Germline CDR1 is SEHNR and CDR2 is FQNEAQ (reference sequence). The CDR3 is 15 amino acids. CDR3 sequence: CASSLSGTGADTQYF. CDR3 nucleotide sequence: TGTGCCAGCAGCTTGTCCGGGACAGGGGCAGATACGCAGTATTTT.

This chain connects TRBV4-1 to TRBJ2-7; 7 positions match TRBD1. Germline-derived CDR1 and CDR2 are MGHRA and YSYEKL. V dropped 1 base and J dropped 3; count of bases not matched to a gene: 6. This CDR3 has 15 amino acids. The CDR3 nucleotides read TGCGCCAGCAGCCAAGTTCGGGACAGACTCTACGAGCAGTACTTC. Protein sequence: CASSQVRDRLYEQYF.

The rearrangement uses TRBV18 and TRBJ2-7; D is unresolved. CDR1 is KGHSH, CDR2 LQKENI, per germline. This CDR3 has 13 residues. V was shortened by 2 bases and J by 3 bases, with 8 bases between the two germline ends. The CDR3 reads CASSPTQLYEQYF. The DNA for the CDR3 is TGTGCCAGCTCACCAACACAACTCTACGAGCAGTACTTC.

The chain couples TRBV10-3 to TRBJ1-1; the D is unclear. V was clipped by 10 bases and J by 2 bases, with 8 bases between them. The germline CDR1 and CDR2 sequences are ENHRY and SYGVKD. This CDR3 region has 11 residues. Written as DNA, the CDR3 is TGTGCCACGTCAGAAAACACTGAAGCTTTCTTT. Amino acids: CATSENTEAFF.

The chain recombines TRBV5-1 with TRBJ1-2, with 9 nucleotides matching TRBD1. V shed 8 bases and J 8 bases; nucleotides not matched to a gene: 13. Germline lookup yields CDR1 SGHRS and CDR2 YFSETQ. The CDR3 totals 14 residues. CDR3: CASNSGTGIGGYTF. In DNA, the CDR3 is TGCGCCAGTAACTCCGGGACAGGGATTGGCGGCTACACCTTC.

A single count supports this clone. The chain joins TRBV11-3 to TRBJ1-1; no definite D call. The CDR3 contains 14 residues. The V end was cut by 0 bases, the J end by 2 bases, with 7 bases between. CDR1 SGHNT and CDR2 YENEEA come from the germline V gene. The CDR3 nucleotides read TGTGCCAGCAGCTTAGATGCAGATAACACTGAAGCTTTCTTT. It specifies CASSLDADNTEAFF. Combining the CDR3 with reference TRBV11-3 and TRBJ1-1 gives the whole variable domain EAGVVQSPRYKIIEKKQPVAFWCNPISGHNTLYWYLQNLGQGPELLIRYENEEAVDDSQLPKDRFSAERLKGVDSTLKIQPAELGDSAVYLCASSLDADNTEAFFGQGTRLTVV.

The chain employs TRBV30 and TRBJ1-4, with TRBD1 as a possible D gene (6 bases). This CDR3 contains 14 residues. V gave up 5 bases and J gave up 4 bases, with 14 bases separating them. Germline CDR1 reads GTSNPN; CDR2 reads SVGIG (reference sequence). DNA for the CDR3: TGTGCCTGGGGCGGACAGACCATTAATGAAAAACTGTTTTTT. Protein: CAWGGQTINEKLFF.

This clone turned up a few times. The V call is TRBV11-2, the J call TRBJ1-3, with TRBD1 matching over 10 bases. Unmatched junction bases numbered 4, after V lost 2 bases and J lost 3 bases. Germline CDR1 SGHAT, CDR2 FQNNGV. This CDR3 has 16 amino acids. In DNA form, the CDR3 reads TGTGCCAGCAGCTTAAGGGGACAGGGGAATGGAAACACCATATATTTT. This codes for CASSLRGQGNGNTIYF.

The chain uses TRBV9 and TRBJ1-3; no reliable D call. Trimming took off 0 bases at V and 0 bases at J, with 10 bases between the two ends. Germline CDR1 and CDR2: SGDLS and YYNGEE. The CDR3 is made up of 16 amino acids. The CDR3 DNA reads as TGTGCCAGCAGCGTAGCCCTGCCGACCTCTGGAAACACCATATATTTT. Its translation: CASSVALPTSGNTIYF.

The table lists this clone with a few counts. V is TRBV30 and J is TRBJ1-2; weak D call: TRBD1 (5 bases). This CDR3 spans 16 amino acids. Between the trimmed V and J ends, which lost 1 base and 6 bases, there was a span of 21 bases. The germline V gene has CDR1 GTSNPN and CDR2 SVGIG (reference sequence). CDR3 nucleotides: TGTGCCTGGAGTGCAGACCGACCCGGCCAGGGCCATGGCTACACCTTC. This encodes CAWSADRPGQGHGYTF.

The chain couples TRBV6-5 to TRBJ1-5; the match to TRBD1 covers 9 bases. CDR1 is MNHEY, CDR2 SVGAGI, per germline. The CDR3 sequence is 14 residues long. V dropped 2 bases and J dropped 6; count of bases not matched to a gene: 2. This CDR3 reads CASSYGTGIQPQHF. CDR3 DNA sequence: TGTGCCAGCAGTTACGGGACAGGGATTCAGCCCCAGCATTTT.

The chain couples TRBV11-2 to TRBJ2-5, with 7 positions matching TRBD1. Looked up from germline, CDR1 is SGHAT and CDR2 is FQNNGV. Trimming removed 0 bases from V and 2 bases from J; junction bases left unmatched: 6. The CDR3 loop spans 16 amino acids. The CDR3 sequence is CASSLDPGQVQETQYF. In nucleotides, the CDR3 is TGTGCCAGCAGCTTAGACCCCGGACAGGTACAAGAGACCCAGTACTTC.

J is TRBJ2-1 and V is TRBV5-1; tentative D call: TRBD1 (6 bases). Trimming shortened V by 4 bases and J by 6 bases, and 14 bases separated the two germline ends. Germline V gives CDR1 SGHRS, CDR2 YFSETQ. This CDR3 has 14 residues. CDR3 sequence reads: CASSKRTVFNEQFF. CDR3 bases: TGCGCCAGCAGCAAGAGGACAGTGTTCAATGAGCAGTTCTTC.

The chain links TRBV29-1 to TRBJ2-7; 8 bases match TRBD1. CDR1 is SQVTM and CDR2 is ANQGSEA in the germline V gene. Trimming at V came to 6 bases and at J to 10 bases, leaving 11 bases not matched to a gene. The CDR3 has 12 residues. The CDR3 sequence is CSVVATDRGQYF. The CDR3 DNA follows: TGCAGCGTAGTGGCAACCGACAGGGGACAGTACTTC.

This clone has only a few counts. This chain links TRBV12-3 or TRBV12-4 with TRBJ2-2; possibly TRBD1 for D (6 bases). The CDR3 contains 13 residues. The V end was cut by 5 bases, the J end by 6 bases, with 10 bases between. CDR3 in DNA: TGTGCCAGCAGTAGGGGGTTTCCCGGGGAGCTGTTTTTT. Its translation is CASSRGFPGELFF.

The CDR3 bases are TGTGCCAGCAGCTTTGTCGGGGGACCCTCTGGAAACACCATATATTTT. This translates into CASSFVGGPSGNTIYF. This sequence joins TRBV11-1 and TRBJ1-3, with D maybe TRBD1 (5 bases). The length of the CDR3 is 16 residues. Germline-derived CDR1 and CDR2 are SGHAT and FQDESV (reference sequence). The ends were cut back, 3 bases at V and 0 bases at J, with 12 bases in the middle.

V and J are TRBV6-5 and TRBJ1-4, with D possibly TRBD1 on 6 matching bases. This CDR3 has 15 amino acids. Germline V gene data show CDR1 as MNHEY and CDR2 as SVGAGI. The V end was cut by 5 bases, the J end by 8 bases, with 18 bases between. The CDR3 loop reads CASSLYRVLQEKLFF. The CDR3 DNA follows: TGTGCCAGCAGTCTATACAGGGTCCTGCAAGAAAAACTGTTTTTT.

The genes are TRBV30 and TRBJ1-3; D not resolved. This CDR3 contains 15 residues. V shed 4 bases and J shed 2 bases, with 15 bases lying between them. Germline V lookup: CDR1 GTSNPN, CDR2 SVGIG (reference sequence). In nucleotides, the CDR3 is TGTGCCTGGAAACGTCGACCAGAAGCTGGAAACACCATATATTTT. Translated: CAWKRRPEAGNTIYF.

The CDR3 nucleotides read TGTGCCAGCAGCTTGGACAGGGGGCCTGGCTCTGGAAACACCATATATTTT. It translates to CASSLDRGPGSGNTIYF. The rearrangement uses TRBV11-2 and TRBJ1-3, with TRBD1 matching over 11 bases. From germline, CDR1 is SGHAT and CDR2 FQNNGV. After removal of 3 bases from V and 0 bases from J, the junction contained 4 bases not matched to a gene. This CDR3 is built from 17 residues.

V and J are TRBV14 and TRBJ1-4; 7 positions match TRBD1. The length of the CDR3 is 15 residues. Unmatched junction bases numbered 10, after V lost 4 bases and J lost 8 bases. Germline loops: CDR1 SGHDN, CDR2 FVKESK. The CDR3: CASSRQGRQGEKLFF. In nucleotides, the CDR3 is TGTGCCAGCAGCCGACAGGGTAGGCAAGGGGAAAAACTGTTTTTT.

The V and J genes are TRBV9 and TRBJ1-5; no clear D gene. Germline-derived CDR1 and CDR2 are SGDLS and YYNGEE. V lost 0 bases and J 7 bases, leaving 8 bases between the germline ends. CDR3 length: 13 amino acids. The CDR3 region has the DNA TGTGCCAGCAGCGTAGGGGCTGAACAGCCCCAGCATTTT. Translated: CASSVGAEQPQHF.

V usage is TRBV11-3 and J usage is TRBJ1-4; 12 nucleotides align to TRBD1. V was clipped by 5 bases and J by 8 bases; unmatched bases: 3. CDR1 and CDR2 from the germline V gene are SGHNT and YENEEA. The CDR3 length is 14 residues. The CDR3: CASSRDRGHEKLFF. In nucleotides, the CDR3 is TGTGCCAGCAGCCGGGACAGGGGGCACGAAAAACTGTTTTTT.

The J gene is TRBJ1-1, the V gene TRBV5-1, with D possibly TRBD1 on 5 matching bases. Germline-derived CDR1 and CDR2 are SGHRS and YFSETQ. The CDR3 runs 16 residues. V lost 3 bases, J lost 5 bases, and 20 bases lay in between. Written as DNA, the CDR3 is TGCGCCAGCAGCTGGAGGGGTTCGGTTTCGGATACTGAAGCTTTCTTT. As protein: CASSWRGSVSDTEAFF. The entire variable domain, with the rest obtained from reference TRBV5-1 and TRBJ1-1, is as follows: KAGVTQTPRYLIKTRGQQVTLSCSPISGHRSVSWYQQTPGQGLQFLFEYFSETQRNKGNFPGRFSGRQFSNSRSEMNVSTLELGDSALYLCASSWRGSVSDTEAFFGQGTRLTVV.